This T cell receptor beta chain is drawn from a study of shared clonotypes between healthy human individuals. Generated by immunoSEQ multiplex PCR, the TCRdb table keeps only in-frame clones and is missing some. The sample holds millions of clones; around nine tenths are singletons and the top ten take around 0.15%. The specimen sequenced was naive CD4+ T cells sorted from blood. Subset noted: CD45RA+ positively selected. The clonotype originates from a man between 18 and 35 years old in good health.

In nucleotides, the CDR3 is TGTGCCAGTAGTATTACCCCTCCGGACGGAGTCTATGGCTACACCTTC. Translation gives CASSITPPDGVYGYTF. The gene calls are TRBV19 and TRBJ1-2; D gene ambiguous. The V gene lost 3 bases and the J gene lost 4 bases, with 18 bases spanning the gap. The CDR3 has 16 amino acids. Germline-derived CDR1 and CDR2 are LNHDA and SQIVND (reference sequence).